This TCR beta chain was found in a study of blood T cell repertoires in COVID-19. Study in general: COVID-19 samples collected from the United States, Italy and Spain covered acute and convalescent phases. PBMCs, B-cell-depleted T cells, or T cells provided the cDNA or gDNA that made up the material.

Repertoires were generated with immunoSEQ multiplex PCR, while TCRdb's copy carries only in-frame clones and drops some. The table has 150,000 to 200,000 clones, roughly 90% seen once. This clonotype was sampled from a man between 60 and 70 years old with acute or convalescent COVID-19. Sequenced: peripheral blood.

In DNA form, the CDR3 reads TGTGCCAGCAGTTACGGAGCACTCTTAACGGAAGCTTTCTTT. Protein product: CASSYGALLTEAFF. The genes are TRBV6-2 or TRBV6-3 and TRBJ1-1, with unresolved D. V shed 2 bases and J shed 8 bases, with 15 bases lying between them. The CDR3 length is 14 residues. The germline V gene has CDR1 MNHEY and CDR2 SVGEGT.